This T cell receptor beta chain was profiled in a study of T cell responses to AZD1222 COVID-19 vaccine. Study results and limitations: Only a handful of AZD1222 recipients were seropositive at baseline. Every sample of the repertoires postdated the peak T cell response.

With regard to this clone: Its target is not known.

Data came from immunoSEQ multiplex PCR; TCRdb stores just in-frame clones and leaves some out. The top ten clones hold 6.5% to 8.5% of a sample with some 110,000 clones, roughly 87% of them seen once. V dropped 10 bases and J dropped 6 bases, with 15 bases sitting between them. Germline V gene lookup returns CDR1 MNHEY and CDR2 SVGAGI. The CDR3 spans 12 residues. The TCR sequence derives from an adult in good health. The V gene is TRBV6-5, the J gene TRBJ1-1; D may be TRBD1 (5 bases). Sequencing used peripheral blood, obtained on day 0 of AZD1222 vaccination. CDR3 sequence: CAILRQGPEAFF. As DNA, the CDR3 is TGTGCCATCCTGAGGCAGGGCCCTGAAGCTTTCTTT.